What follows are 9 T cell receptor beta chains derived from one specimen sequenced in a study of lymphopenia after photon versus proton radiotherapy. Measured with immunoSEQ multiplex PCR; TCRdb has only the in-frame clones, and not every one. The table includes 68,000 or so clones, roughly 93% detected once. The sequencing used peripheral blood, collected from a patient treated with photon-based radiotherapy. These receptors were collected from a woman in her seventies with pancreatic cancer.

The V and J genes are TRBV27 and TRBJ1-5; D gene unclear. V gave up 4 bases and J gave up 4 bases, with 11 bases separating them. Germline loops: CDR1 MNHEY, CDR2 SMNVEV (reference sequence). CDR3 length equals 14 residues. Here the CDR3 reads CASSYKEGNQPQHF. The CDR3 DNA is TGTGCCAGCAGTTACAAAGAAGGGAATCAGCCCCAGCATTTT.

The genes are TRBV9 and TRBJ2-5; TRBD2 agrees at 7 bases. Germline CDR1 SGDLS, CDR2 YYNGEE. The CDR3 sequence is 16 residues long. J was trimmed by 0 bases and V by 0 bases; bases with no gene match: 5. CDR3 coding DNA: TGTGCCAGCAGCGTAGCTCGCGGGGGAGACCAAGAGACCCAGTACTTC. Protein sequence: CASSVARGGDQETQYF.

The chain is built from TRBV15 and TRBJ2-1; TRBD2 matches 7 bases. Looked up from germline, CDR1 is LNHNV and CDR2 is YYDKDF (reference sequence). This CDR3 is 15 amino acids long. V was pared by 1 base and J by 5 bases, with 5 bases of the junction left unmatched. The CDR3 region is CATSRAPGGNNEQFF. The DNA for the CDR3 is TGTGCCACCAGCAGAGCGCCGGGAGGCAACAATGAGCAGTTCTTC. Full variable domain (rest looked up from reference TRBV15 and TRBJ2-1): DAMVIQNPRYQVTQFGKPVTLSCSQTLNHNVMYWYQQKSSQAPKLLFHYYDKDFNNEADTPDNFQSRRPNTSFCFLDIRSPGLGDTAMYLCATSRAPGGNNEQFFGPGTRLTVL.

J is TRBJ2-1 and V is TRBV28, with a weak D call TRBD2 (6 bases). Germline V gives CDR1 MDHEN, CDR2 SYDVKM. The V and J ends lost 3 bases and 3 bases respectively, with 12 bases between them. The CDR3 runs 15 residues. The CDR3 reads CASSFIAGLYNEQFF. For the CDR3, the DNA is TGTGCCAGCAGTTTTATCGCGGGGCTCTACAATGAGCAGTTCTTC.

The rearrangement uses TRBV5-1 and TRBJ2-1, with D perhaps being TRBD1 or TRBD2 (6 bases each). Germline V gene sequence: CDR1 SGHRS, CDR2 YFSETQ. With 3 bases removed from V and 9 bases from J, the gap between germline ends came to 25 bases. This CDR3 region has 17 residues. In DNA form, the CDR3 reads TGCGCCAGCAGCTCTGTCCCTCAAAGGTCGGGGGCGGCTGAGCAGTTCTTC. The encoded protein is CASSSVPQRSGAAEQFF.

This clone was seen more than once but under ten times. The chain combines TRBV27 with TRBJ2-7; 8 bases map to TRBD2. Germline trimming cut 6 bases from V and 1 base from J; bases unmatched to any gene: 14. Germline CDR1 is MNHEY and CDR2 is SMNVEV (reference sequence). CDR3 size: 17 residues. Here the CDR3 DNA reads TGTGCCAGCAGCCGATTATGGGTAGCGGGAAAGTCCTACGAGCAGTACTTC. Its translation is CASSRLWVAGKSYEQYF.

The rearrangement joins TRBV20-1 to TRBJ2-5; maybe TRBD1 (6 bases). V lost 7 bases and J lost 2, with 8 bases in between. Germline assignment: CDR1 DFQATT and CDR2 SNEGSKA (reference sequence). The CDR3 is 11 residues long. CDR3 amino acids: CSGTGQETQYF. The CDR3 nucleotides read TGCAGTGGAACAGGGCAAGAGACCCAGTACTTC.

The chain joins TRBV7-9 to TRBJ2-7, with a weak D call TRBD1 (6 bases). This CDR3 comprises 14 residues. The V gene's germline CDR1 is SEHNR and CDR2 FQNEAQ (reference sequence). V was cut by 5 bases and J by 3 bases, with 14 bases left in between. The CDR3 sequence is CASSLGTGIYEQYF. DNA for the CDR3: TGTGCCAGCAGCCTCGGCACAGGGATCTACGAGCAGTACTTC.

This clone has a handful of counts. DNA for the CDR3: TGTGCCACCAGCAGAGCGGGACAAAAAAACATTCAGTACTTC. Translating gives CATSRAGQKNIQYF. This chain uses TRBV15 with TRBJ2-4; a weak D match, TRBD1 (6 bases). The germline gives CDR1 LNHNV, CDR2 YYDKDF (reference sequence). Trimming left V 1 base short and J 4 bases short, with 8 bases between. The CDR3 is 14 amino acids.